The T cell receptor (beta chain) described here comes from a study of blood T cell repertoires in COVID-19. Study as a whole: Collection of acute and convalescent COVID-19 samples took place in the United States, Italy and Spain. PBMCs, B-cell-depleted T cells, or T cells provided the cDNA or gDNA that made up the material.

Patients of the Seattle cohort, enrolled during active infection, were followed longitudinally. Trimming left V 3 bases short and J 0 bases short, with 29 bases between. The CDR3 consists of 22 residues. In germline, CDR1 is LNHDA, CDR2 SQIVND (reference sequence). The assay was immunoSEQ multiplex PCR, and TCRdb's table has in-frame clones only and misses some. The table has some 220,000 clones, 92% seen once. What was sequenced was peripheral blood. This sequence was found in a man aged 30 to 39 with COVID-19, enrolled during active disease. This sequence joins TRBV19 and TRBJ1-4, with a weak D call TRBD1 (6 bases). Here the CDR3 DNA reads TGTGCCAGTAGTATTCGGATTCCGGTTACAGGGTCGGGGAACCCAACTAATGAAAAACTGTTTTTT. Translating it yields CASSIRIPVTGSGNPTNEKLFF.